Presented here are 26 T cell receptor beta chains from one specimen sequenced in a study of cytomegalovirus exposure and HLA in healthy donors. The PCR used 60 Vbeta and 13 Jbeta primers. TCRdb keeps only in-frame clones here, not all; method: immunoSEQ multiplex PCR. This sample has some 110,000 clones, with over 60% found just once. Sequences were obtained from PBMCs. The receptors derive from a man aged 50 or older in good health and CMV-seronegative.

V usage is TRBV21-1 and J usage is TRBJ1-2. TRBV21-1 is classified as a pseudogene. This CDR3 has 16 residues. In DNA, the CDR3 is TGTGCCAGCAGCTATCCTTTTCCAGACTTAAACTATGGCTACACCTTC. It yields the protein CASSYPFPDLNYGYTF.

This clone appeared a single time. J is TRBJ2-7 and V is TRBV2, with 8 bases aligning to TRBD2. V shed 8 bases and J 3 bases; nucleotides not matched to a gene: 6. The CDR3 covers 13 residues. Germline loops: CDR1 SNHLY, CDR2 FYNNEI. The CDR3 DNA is TGTGCCAGCCGGGGCGGGGGGTACTACGAGCAGTACGTC. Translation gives CASRGGGYYEQYV.

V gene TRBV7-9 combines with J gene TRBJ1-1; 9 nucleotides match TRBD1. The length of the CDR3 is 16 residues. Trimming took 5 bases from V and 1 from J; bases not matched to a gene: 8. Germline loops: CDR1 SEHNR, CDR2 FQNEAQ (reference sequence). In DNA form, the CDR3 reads TGTGCCAGCAGCCTTTTAGACAGGGGGACGAACACTGAAGCTTTCTTT. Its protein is CASSLLDRGTNTEAFF.

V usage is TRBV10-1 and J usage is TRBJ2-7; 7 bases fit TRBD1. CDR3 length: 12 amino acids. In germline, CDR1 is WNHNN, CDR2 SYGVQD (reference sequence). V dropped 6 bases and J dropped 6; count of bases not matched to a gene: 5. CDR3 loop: CASSETGTEQYV. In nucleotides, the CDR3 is TGCGCCAGCAGCGAGACAGGGACCGAGCAGTACGTC.

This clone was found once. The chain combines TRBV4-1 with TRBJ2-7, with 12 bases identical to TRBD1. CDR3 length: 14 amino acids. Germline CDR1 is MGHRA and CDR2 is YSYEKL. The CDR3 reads CASSRGQGAGEQCV. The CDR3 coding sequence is TGCGCCAGCAGCCGGGGACAGGGGGCTGGCGAGCAGTGCGTC.

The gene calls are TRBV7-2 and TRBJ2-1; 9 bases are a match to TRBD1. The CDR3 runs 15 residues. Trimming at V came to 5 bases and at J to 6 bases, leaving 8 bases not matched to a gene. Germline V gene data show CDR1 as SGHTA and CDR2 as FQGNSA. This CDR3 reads CASSRPGTGRNEQFF. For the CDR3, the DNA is TGTGCCAGCAGCCGTCCCGGGACAGGGCGCAATGAGCAGTTCTTC.

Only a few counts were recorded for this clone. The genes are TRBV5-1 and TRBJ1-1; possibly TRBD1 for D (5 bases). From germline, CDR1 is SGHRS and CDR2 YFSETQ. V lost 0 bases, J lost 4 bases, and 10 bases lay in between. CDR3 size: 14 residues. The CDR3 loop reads CASSLGGEGTEAFF. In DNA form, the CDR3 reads TGCGCCAGCAGCTTGGGAGGGGAGGGCACTGAAGCTTTCTTT. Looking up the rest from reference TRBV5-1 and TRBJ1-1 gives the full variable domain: KAGVTQTPRYLIKTRGQQVTLSCSPISGHRSVSWYQQTPGQGLQFLFEYFSETQRNKGNFPGRFSGRQFSNSRSEMNVSTLELGDSALYLCASSLGGEGTEAFFGQGTRLTVV.

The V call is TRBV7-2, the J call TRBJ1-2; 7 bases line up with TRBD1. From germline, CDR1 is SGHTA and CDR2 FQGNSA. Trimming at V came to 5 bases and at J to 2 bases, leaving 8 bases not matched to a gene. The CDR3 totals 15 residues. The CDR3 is CASSATPTGNYGYTF. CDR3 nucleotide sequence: TGTGCCAGCAGCGCCACCCCGACAGGGAACTATGGCTACACCTTC. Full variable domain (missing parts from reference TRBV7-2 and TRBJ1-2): GAGVSQSPSNKVTEKGKDVELRCDPISGHTALYWYRQSLGQGLEFLIYFQGNSAPDKSGLPSDRFSAERTGGSVSTLTIQRTQQEDSAVYLCASSATPTGNYGYTFGSGTRLTVV.

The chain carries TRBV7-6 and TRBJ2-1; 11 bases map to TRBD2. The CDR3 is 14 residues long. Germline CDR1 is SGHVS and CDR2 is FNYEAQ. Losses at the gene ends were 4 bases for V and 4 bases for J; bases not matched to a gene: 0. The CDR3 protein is CASSWTSGYNEQFF. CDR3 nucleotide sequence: TGTGCCAGCAGCTGGACTAGCGGGTACAATGAGCAGTTCTTC.

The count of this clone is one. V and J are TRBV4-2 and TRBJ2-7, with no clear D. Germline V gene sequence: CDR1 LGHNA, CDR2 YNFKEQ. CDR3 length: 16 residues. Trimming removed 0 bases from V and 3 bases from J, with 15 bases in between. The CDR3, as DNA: TGTGCCAGCAGCCAAGATAGTGGGCAGGCAGACTACGAGCAGTACTTC. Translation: CASSQDSGQADYEQYF.

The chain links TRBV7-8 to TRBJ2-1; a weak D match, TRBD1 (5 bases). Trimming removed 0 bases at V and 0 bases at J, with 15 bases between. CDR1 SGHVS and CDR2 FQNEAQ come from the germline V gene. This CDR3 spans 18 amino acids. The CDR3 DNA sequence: TGTGCCAGCAGCTTAGCCTACGACAGTATAAGCTCCTACAATGAGCAGTTCTTC. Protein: CASSLAYDSISSYNEQFF.

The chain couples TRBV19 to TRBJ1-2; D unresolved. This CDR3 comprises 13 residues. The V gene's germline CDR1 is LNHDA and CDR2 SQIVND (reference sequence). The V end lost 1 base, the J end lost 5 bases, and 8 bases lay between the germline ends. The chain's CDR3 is CASSIAAEYGYTF. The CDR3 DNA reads TGTGCCAGTAGTATAGCTGCGGAATATGGCTACACCTTC.

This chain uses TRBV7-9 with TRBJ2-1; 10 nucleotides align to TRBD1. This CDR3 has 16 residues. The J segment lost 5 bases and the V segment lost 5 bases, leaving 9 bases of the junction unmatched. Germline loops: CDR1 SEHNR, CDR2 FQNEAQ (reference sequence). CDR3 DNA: TGTGCCAGCAGCCGGGACAGGGGTCTGATGGACAATGAGCAGTTCTTC. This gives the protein CASSRDRGLMDNEQFF.

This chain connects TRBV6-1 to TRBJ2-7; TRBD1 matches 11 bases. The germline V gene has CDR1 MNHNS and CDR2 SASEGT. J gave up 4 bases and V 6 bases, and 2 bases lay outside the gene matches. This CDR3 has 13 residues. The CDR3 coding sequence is TGTGCCAGCAGCCGGGACAGGGGGTACGAGCAGTACGTC. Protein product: CASSRDRGYEQYV.

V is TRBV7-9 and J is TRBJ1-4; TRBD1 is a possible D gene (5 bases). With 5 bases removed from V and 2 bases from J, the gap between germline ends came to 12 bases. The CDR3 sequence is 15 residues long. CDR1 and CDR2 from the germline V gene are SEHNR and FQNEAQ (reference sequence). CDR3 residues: CASSPVGGTNEKLFF. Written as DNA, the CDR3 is TGTGCCAGCAGCCCCGTCGGGGGTACTAATGAAAAACTGTTTTTT.

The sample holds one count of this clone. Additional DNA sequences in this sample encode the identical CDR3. The chain's CDR3 is CASSLGTAGNTIYF. The CDR3 nucleotides are TGCGCCAGCAGCTTGGGGACAGCTGGAAACACCATATATTTT. The chain uses TRBV5-1 and TRBJ1-3, with a possible D match to TRBD1 (6 bases). Trimming pared 0 bases from V and 2 bases from J, leaving 6 bases between. CDR3 length equals 14 residues. CDR1 is SGHRS and CDR2 is YFSETQ in the germline V gene.

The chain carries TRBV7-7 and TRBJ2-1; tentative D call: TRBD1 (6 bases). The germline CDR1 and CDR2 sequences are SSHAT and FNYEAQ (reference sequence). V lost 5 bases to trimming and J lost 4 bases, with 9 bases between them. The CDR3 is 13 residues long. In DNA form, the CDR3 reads TGTGCCAGCAGCGTAGGACAGTACAATGAGCAGTTCTTC. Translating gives CASSVGQYNEQFF.

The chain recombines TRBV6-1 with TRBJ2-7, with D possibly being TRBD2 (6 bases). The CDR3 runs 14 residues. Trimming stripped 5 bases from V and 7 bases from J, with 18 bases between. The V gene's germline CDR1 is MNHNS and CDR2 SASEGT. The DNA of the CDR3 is TGTGCCAGCAGTTCATCCGGGACTCGCGGGGAGCAGTACGTC. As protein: CASSSSGTRGEQYV.

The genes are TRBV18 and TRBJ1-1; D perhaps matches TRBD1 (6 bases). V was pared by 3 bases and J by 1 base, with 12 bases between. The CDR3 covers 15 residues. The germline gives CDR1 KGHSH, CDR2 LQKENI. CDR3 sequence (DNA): TGTGCCAGCTCACCCCCTCTGACAGGGAACACTGAAGCTTTCTTT. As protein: CASSPPLTGNTEAFF.

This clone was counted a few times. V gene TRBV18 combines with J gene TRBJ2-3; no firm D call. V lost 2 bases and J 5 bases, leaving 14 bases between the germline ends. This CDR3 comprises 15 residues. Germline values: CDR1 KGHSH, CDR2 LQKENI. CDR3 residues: CASSPGSGYRDTQYF. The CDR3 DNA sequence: TGTGCCAGCTCACCAGGTTCCGGTTATCGAGATACGCAGTATTTT. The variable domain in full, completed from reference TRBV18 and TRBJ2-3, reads NAGVMQNPRHLVRRRGQEARLRCSPMKGHSHVYWYRQLPEEGLKFMVYLQKENIIDESGMPKERFSAEFPKEGPSILRIQQVVRGDSAAYFCASSPGSGYRDTQYFGPGTRLTVL.

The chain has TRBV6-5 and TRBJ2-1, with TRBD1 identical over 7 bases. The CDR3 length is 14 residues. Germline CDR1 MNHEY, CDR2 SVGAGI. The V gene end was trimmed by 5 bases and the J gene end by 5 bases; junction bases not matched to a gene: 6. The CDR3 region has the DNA TGTGCCAGCAGTGGAACAGGGGTAAACAATGAGCAGTTCTTC. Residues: CASSGTGVNNEQFF.

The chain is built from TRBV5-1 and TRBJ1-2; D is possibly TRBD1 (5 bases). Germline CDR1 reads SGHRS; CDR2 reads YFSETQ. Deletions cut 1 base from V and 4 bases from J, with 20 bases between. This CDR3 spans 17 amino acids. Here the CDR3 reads CASSLWDSESRLYGYTF. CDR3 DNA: TGCGCCAGCAGCTTGTGGGACTCTGAGTCCCGCCTCTATGGCTACACCTTC.

The CDR3 nucleotides are TGTGCCAGCAGTTTTGGGGACAGGGTGAACACTGAAGCTTTCTTT. It translates to CASSFGDRVNTEAFF. The chain uses TRBV28 and TRBJ1-1, with 9 bases aligning to TRBD1. This CDR3 has 15 residues. Germline V CDR1 and CDR2: MDHEN, SYDVKM. Trimming cost V 3 bases and J 0 bases; bases outside gene matches: 2.

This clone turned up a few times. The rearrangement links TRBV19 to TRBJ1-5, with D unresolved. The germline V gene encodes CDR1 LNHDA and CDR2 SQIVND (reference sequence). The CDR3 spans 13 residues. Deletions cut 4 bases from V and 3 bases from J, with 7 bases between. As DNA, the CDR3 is TGTGCCAGTAGTACAGTGTCCAATCAGCCCCAGCATTTT. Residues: CASSTVSNQPQHF.

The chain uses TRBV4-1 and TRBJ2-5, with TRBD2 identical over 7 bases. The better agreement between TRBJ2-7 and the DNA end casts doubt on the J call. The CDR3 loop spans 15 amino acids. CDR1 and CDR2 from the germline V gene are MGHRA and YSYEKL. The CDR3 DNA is TGCGCCAGCAGCCGCCCCCGGGGGGAGAGTGACGAGCAGTACTTC. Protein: CASSRPRGESDEQYF.

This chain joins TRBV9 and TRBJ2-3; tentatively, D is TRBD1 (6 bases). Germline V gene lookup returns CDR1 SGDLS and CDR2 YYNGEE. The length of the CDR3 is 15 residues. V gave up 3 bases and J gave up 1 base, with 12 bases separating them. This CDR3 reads CASSEGDVGTDTQYF. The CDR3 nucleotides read TGTGCCAGCAGCGAGGGGGATGTCGGCACAGATACGCAGTATTTT.